The rows below give T cell receptor beta chains drawn from one sample of a study of T cells in Graves' hyperthyroidism and ophthalmopathy. TCRdb itself ran the multiplex PCR reads through MiXCR, one entry per CDR3 protein. The repertoire holds around 540,000 distinct CDR3 sequences, with just over 45% as singletons. Sequencing was performed on peripheral blood or thyroid tissue (not recorded which). Every receptor here comes from a young woman with Graves' hyperthyroidism. Both conserved end residues are trimmed from each CDR3.

V	J	CDR3
TRBV9	TRBJ2-7	ASSVGQRTESYEQY
TRBV11-1	TRBJ2-7	ASATYNSGSGYEQY
TRBV6-5	TRBJ1-6	ASTFRRGSPLH
TRBV29-1	TRBJ1-5	SVGQISNQPQH
TRBV7-8	TRBJ1-1	ASSLAKGMGGAF
TRBV2	TRBJ2-7	ASSLSAGEEQY
TRBV20-1	TRBJ2-5	SAREDRYETQY
TRBV27	TRBJ1-3	ASSPTYGSSGNTIY
TRBV7-6	TRBJ1-6	ASSVRQGRDNSPLH
TRBV20-1	TRBJ2-2	SAPAEGRTGELF
TRBV29-1	TRBJ1-4	SVEERF
TRBV7-2	TRBJ1-6	ASSFIVYNSPLH
TRBV7-2	TRBJ1-1	ASSQEVGRNTEAF
TRBV7-8	TRBJ1-2	ASSLAPPGGTYGYT
TRBV6-6	TRBJ1-2	ASSERDKYGYT
TRBV2	TRBJ2-5	ASSEGGLQQETQY
TRBV7-9	TRBJ1-3	ASSLWTGSGNTIY
TRBV5-1	TRBJ1-5	ASSLGGYQPQH
TRBV7-9	TRBJ1-4	ASSPSDRDEKLF
TRBV10-2	TRBJ1-1	ASSPGDAYTEAF
TRBV10-3	TRBJ1-2	ATKTGIRGYGYT
TRBV7-9	TRBJ2-7	ASSFGQPHDEQY
TRBV5-6	TRBJ2-5	ASSLGSPEEVGTQY
TRBV13	TRBJ1-1	ASSGDRAERNTEAF
TRBV7-6	TRBJ1-6	ASSRGDGGSPLH
TRBV10-3	TRBJ1-2	AISEVGPGYT
TRBV7-9	TRBJ1-1	ASSGFDTEAF
TRBV10-3	TRBJ1-4	AIKGTDEKLF
TRBV24-1	TRBJ1-3	ATSTGTHGNTIY
TRBV11-2	TRBJ2-2	ASSFWGGGSSTGELF
TRBV2	TRBJ2-2	ASSTGVGELF
TRBV7-2	TRBJ2-3	ASSPRGQGDTQY
TRBV7-3	TRBJ2-7	ASSPDRGTEQY
TRBV15	TRBJ1-4	ATSRRGDDTEKLF
TRBV7-9	TRBJ1-4	ASSFEVNEKLF
TRBV7-8	TRBJ2-6	ASSHGGISGANVLT
TRBV5-1	TRBJ2-7	ASSLVRGYEQY
TRBV2	TRBJ1-2	ASSPTRQDYGYT
TRBV6-5	TRBJ1-6	ASSSQDKGSSPLH
TRBV11-2	TRBJ1-2	ASSLDPTALYGYT
TRBV7-8	TRBJ2-2	ASSLALAGDTGELF